Here is one T cell receptor (beta chain) with its context. What it binds is unknown. Documented time point: newly diagnosed, previously untreated cHL patient sample. Thawed PBMCs yielded CD4+ T cells through magnetic negative selection. The sample originates from a study of PD-1 blockade in classical Hodgkin lymphoma. The study, taken as a whole, reports: Possibly reflecting disease activity or prior therapy, repertoire differences have causes that remain undefined. Reports described newly diagnosed patients as having lower baseline TCR diversity than healthy donors.

Looked up from germline, CDR1 is ENHRY and CDR2 is SYGVKD. Trimming removed 2 bases from V and 8 bases from J, with 11 bases in between. The CDR3 is made up of 13 amino acids. TCRdb's table, derived via immunoSEQ multiplex PCR, lists solely in-frame clones and lacks some. The sample shows nearly 25,000 clones, about 89% of them seen only once. This receptor was taken from a human donor with classical Hodgkin lymphoma. Sequencing input: CD4+ T cells from blood. This sequence joins TRBV10-3 and TRBJ2-3, with a possible D match to TRBD2 (5 bases). In DNA, the CDR3 is TGTGCCATCAGTGAGAAGGAGGAAATTACGCAGTATTTT. As protein: CAISEKEEITQYF.